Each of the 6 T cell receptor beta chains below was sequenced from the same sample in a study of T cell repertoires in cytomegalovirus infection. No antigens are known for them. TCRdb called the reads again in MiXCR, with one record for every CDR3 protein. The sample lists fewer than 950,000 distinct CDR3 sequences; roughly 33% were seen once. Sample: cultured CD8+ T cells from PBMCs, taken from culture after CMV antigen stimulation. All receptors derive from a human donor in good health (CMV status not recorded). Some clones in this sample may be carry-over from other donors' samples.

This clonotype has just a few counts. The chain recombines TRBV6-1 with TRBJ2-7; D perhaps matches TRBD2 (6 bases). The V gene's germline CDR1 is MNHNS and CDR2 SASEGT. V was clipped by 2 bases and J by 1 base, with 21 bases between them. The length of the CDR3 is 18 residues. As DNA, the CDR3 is TGTGCCAGCAGTGAATGGTCTGGAGGGAGGCCCACGTCCTACGAGCAGTACGTC. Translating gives CASSEWSGGRPTSYEQYV.

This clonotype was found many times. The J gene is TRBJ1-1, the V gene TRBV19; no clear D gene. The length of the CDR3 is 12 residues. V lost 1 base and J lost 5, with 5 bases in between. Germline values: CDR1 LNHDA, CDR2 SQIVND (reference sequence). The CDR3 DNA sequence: TGTGCCAGTAGTATAGGTGTGACTGAAGCTTTCTTT. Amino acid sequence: CASSIGVTEAFF.

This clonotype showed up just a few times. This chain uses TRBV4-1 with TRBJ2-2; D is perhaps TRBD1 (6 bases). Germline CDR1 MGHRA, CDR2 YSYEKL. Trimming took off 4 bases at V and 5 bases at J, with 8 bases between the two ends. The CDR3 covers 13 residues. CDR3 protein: CASSPGVTGELFF. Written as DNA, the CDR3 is TGCGCCAGCAGCCCAGGGGTGACCGGGGAGCTGTTTTTT.

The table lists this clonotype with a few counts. CDR3 loop: CASSDGFAHYGYTF. The CDR3 region has the DNA TGTGCCAGCAGCGACGGGTTCGCCCACTATGGCTACACCTTC. This chain links TRBV7-9 with TRBJ1-2; D call uncertain. The CDR3 has 14 residues. V dropped 5 bases and J dropped 3 bases, with 13 bases sitting between them. Germline lookup yields CDR1 SEHNR and CDR2 FQNEAQ (reference sequence).

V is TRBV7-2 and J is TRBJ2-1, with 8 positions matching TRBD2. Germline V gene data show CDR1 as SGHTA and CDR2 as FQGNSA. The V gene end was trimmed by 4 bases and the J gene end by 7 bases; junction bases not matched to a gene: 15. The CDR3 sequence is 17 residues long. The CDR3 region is CASSSPLGAGVSNEQFF. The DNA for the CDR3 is TGTGCCAGCAGCTCCCCTTTGGGAGCGGGAGTTAGTAATGAGCAGTTCTTC.

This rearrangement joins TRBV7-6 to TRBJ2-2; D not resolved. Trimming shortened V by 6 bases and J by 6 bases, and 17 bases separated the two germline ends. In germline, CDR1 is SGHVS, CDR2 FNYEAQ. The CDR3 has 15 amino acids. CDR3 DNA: TGTGCCAGCAGTCGACCAAGTGGCAGCGCCGGGGAGCTGTTTTTT. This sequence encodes CASSRPSGSAGELFF. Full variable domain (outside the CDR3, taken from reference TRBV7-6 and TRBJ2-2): GAGVSQSPRYKVTKRGQDVALRCDPISGHVSLYWYRQALGQGPEFLTYFNYEAQQDKSGLPNDRFSAERPEGSISTLTIQRTEQRDSAMYRCASSRPSGSAGELFFGEGSRLTVL.